This entry lists 20 T cell receptor beta chains sequenced from one sample in a study of T cell clones after liver transplantation. Sequencing was performed with immunoSEQ multiplex PCR; in TCRdb, only in-frame clones are kept and a portion is missing. The top ten clones hold approximately 2.4% of a sample with tens of thousands of clones, under 95% of them seen once. The material sequenced was CD4+ T cells from blood, taken before liver transplant. These receptors were obtained from a human donor who received a liver transplant.

This clone was observed a single time. V gene TRBV28 combines with J gene TRBJ1-5; D not certain. The germline V gene has CDR1 MDHEN and CDR2 SYDVKM. Trimming left V 5 bases short and J 10 bases short, with 12 bases between. The CDR3 covers 12 residues. CDR3 sequence (DNA): TGTGCCAGCAGTCTCTACTTTCAACCCCAGCATTTT. Its translation is CASSLYFQPQHF.

Remarks on this clone: The germline gene is not matched at one end of the junction; a read error may be the cause. The J gene is TRBJ2-7, the V gene TRBV2; tentatively, D is TRBD1 (7 bases). Germline CDR1 SNHLY, CDR2 FYNNEI. CDR3 length equals 11 residues. CDR3: CASTPDREVDF. The CDR3 region has the DNA TGTGCCAGCACGCCCGACAGGGAGGTGGACTTC.

The rearrangement links TRBV21-1 to TRBJ2-4. TRBV21-1 is shown as a pseudogene. This CDR3 has 18 amino acids. The CDR3 nucleotides read TGTGCCAGCAGCAAAGCCCTCGACCCCCTGGAAGGCAAAAACATTCAGTACTTC. It yields the protein CASSKALDPLEGKNIQYF.

This chain joins TRBV9 and TRBJ1-4; 8 positions agree with TRBD1. With V trimmed by 3 bases and J by 6 bases, 7 bases remained unmatched. This CDR3 comprises 15 residues. CDR1 and CDR2 from the germline V gene are SGDLS and YYNGEE. The CDR3 DNA reads as TGTGCCAGCAGCGAAGCGACAGGGGACTATGAAAAACTGTTTTTT. It is translated as CASSEATGDYEKLFF.

The V gene is TRBV5-1, the J gene TRBJ2-7; 11 nucleotides align to TRBD1. V was pared by 3 bases and J by 7 bases, with 6 bases of the junction left unmatched. The CDR3 covers 14 residues. Germline V CDR1 and CDR2: SGHRS, YFSETQ. CDR3 protein: CASSSGQGAGEQYF. The CDR3 region has the DNA TGCGCCAGCAGCTCCGGACAGGGGGCTGGGGAGCAGTACTTC.

The chain uses TRBV25-1 and TRBJ2-2; 8 nucleotides agree with TRBD2. Germline CDR1 MGHDK, CDR2 SYGVNS. V was clipped by 4 bases and J by 5 bases; unmatched bases: 6. The CDR3 extends over 15 amino acids. Here the CDR3 DNA reads TGTGCCAGCAGTGGAGCGGGAGATCGAACCGGGGAGCTGTTTTTT. Its protein is CASSGAGDRTGELFF.

This clone was recorded only once. The rearrangement links TRBV11-2 to TRBJ1-5; 8 nucleotides line up with TRBD1. After removal of 5 bases from V and 7 bases from J, the junction contained 10 bases not matched to a gene. The CDR3 spans 15 residues. Germline CDR1 SGHAT, CDR2 FQNNGV. The CDR3 protein is CASSASGTGEQPQHF. The CDR3 DNA follows: TGTGCCAGCAGCGCCTCCGGGACAGGCGAGCAGCCCCAGCATTTT.

This clone appeared once. The chain carries TRBV6-5 and TRBJ1-1, with TRBD1 identical over 9 bases. CDR1 and CDR2 from the germline V gene are MNHEY and SVGAGI. The CDR3 length is 15 residues. V lost 6 bases, J lost 0 bases, and 5 bases stayed unmatched. CDR3 nucleotides: TGTGCCAGCAGCCCACAGGGGGCACTGAACACTGAAGCTTTCTTT. Residues: CASSPQGALNTEAFF.

V is TRBV29-1 and J is TRBJ1-5; the D is unclear. This CDR3 region has 13 residues. CDR1 is SQVTM and CDR2 is ANQGSEA in the germline V gene. Trimming removed 6 bases from V and 6 bases from J, with 15 bases in between. The CDR3 DNA is TGCAGCGTCTCGGCAGCTCATGGTCAGCCCCAGCATTTT. Protein sequence: CSVSAAHGQPQHF.

This chain joins TRBV6-4 and TRBJ2-7; 8 bases are shared with TRBD2. The CDR3 is 20 amino acids. From germline, CDR1 is MRHNA and CDR2 SNTAGT. Trimming at V came to 4 bases and at J to 0 bases, leaving 20 bases not matched to a gene. DNA of the CDR3: TGTGCCAGCAGTGTAAATCAAGCGGGAGACCCTACCTCTTTCTCCTACGAGCAGTACTTC. Amino acids: CASSVNQAGDPTSFSYEQYF.

The chain employs TRBV18 and TRBJ2-1; perhaps D is TRBD1 or TRBD2 (6 bases each). CDR3 length: 14 amino acids. The V gene's germline CDR1 is KGHSH and CDR2 LQKENI. V lost 3 bases to trimming and J lost 9 bases, with 15 bases between them. CDR3: CASSPGGGISEQFF. DNA of the CDR3: TGTGCCAGCTCACCCGGAGGGGGTATCAGTGAGCAGTTCTTC.

Here the CDR3 DNA reads TGCGCCAGCAGCTTGGGACCCGGGACAGGGGACACCGGGGAGCTGTTTTTT. Protein product: CASSLGPGTGDTGELFF. The V and J genes are TRBV5-1 and TRBJ2-2; 10 bases are shared with TRBD1. Germline CDR1 is SGHRS and CDR2 is YFSETQ. V lost 0 bases to trimming and J lost 3 bases; unmatched junction nucleotides: 5. This CDR3 contains 17 residues.

Only a few counts were recorded for this clone. This sequence joins TRBV11-1 and TRBJ1-1; D is possibly TRBD1 (5 bases). The CDR3 loop spans 13 amino acids. CDR1 is SGHAT and CDR2 is FQDESV in the germline V gene (reference sequence). Trimming took 5 bases from V and 4 from J, leaving 11 bases between them. The CDR3 spells CASSVTVATEAFF. The CDR3 bases are TGTGCCAGCAGCGTGACAGTCGCCACTGAAGCTTTCTTT.

This clone was seen only once. This sequence joins TRBV7-9 and TRBJ1-2, with a possible D match to TRBD1 (5 bases). The CDR3 runs 12 residues. Trimming removed 3 bases from V and 6 bases from J, with 8 bases in between. Germline V lookup: CDR1 SEHNR, CDR2 FQNEAQ (reference sequence). This CDR3 reads CASSLGGDGYTF. The CDR3 nucleotides read TGTGCCAGCAGCTTGGGGGGTGATGGCTACACCTTC.

The chain is built from TRBV28 and TRBJ2-7; D unclear. Trimming removed 6 bases from V and 7 bases from J, with 10 bases in between. Germline CDR1 MDHEN, CDR2 SYDVKM. The CDR3 has 11 amino acids. The CDR3 loop is CASSRHLEQYF. For the CDR3, the DNA is TGTGCCAGCAGCCGCCACTTGGAGCAGTACTTC.

The J gene is TRBJ1-1, the V gene TRBV28; D not resolved. This CDR3 spans 12 amino acids. The germline V gene encodes CDR1 MDHEN and CDR2 SYDVKM. The V end was cut by 3 bases, the J end by 5 bases, with 7 bases between. CDR3 in amino acids: CASSFYTTEAFF. CDR3 in DNA: TGTGCCAGCAGTTTCTACACTACTGAAGCTTTCTTT.

The chain uses TRBV5-4 and TRBJ2-1, with TRBD2 identical over 7 bases. This CDR3 region has 16 residues. Trimming took 3 bases from V and 0 from J; bases not matched to a gene: 6. The V gene's germline CDR1 is SGHNT and CDR2 YYREEE (reference sequence). Here the CDR3 reads CASSSSGPSSYNEQFF. The CDR3, as DNA: TGTGCCAGCAGCTCTAGCGGACCTAGCTCCTACAATGAGCAGTTCTTC. Combining the CDR3 with reference TRBV5-4 and TRBJ2-1 gives the whole variable domain ETGVTQSPTHLIKTRGQQVTLRCSSQSGHNTVSWYQQALGQGPQFIFQYYREEENGRGNFPPRFSGLQFPNYSSELNVNALELDDSALYLCASSSSGPSSYNEQFFGPGTRLTVL.

The chain joins TRBV7-8 to TRBJ1-3; tentatively, D is TRBD1 (5 bases). Deletions cut 5 bases from V and 6 bases from J, with 20 bases between. The CDR3 spans 16 residues. The germline V gene encodes CDR1 SGHVS and CDR2 FQNEAQ. The CDR3 region has the DNA TGTGCCAGCAGCCCCCTCGTGATGGGGGGGGAAAACACCATATATTTT. Translating gives CASSPLVMGGENTIYF. The variable domain in full, with the rest retrieved from reference TRBV7-8 and TRBJ1-3, is GAGVSQSPRYKVAKRGQDVALRCDPISGHVSLFWYQQALGQGPEFLTYFQNEAQLDKSGLPSDRFFAERPEGSVSTLKIQRTQQEDSAVYLCASSPLVMGGENTIYFGEGSWLTVV.

The genes are TRBV10-3 and TRBJ2-2, with TRBD2 matching over 10 bases. V lost 10 bases to trimming and J lost 2 bases; unmatched junction nucleotides: 13. The CDR3 is made up of 17 amino acids. The germline CDR1 and CDR2 sequences are ENHRY and SYGVKD. CDR3 nucleotide sequence: TGTGCCACCCACCCCCGAGCGGGAGGGCCTAACACCGGGGAGCTGTTTTTT. It encodes CATHPRAGGPNTGELFF.

The chain joins TRBV27 to TRBJ1-5; 9 bases fit TRBD1. After removal of 5 bases from V and 7 bases from J, the junction contained 9 bases not matched to a gene. This CDR3 spans 15 amino acids. Germline V gene lookup returns CDR1 MNHEY and CDR2 SMNVEV (reference sequence). CDR3 protein: CASSPGTGGSQPQHF. CDR3 bases: TGTGCCAGCAGTCCGGGTACAGGGGGCAGCCAGCCCCAGCATTTT.